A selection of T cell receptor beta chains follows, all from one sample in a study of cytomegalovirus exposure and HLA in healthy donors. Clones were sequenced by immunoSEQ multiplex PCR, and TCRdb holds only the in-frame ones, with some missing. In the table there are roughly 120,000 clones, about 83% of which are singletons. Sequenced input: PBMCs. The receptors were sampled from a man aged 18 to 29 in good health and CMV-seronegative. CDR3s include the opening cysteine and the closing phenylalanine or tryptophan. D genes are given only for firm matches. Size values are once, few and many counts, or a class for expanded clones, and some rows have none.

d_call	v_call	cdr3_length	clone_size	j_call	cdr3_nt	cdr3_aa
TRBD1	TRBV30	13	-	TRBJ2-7	TGTGCCTGGAGTGGGGACAGAGGGTACGAGCAGTACTTC	CAWSGDRGYEQYF
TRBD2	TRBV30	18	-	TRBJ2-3	TGTGCCTGGAGTCTAAGGCTAGCGGGAGCGAGAAGTACAGATACGCAGTATTTT	CAWSLRLAGARSTDTQYF
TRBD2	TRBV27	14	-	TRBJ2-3	TGTGCCAGCAGGGTTAGCGGGGCCACAGATACGCAGTATTTT	CASRVSGATDTQYF
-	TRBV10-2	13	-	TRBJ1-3	TGCGCCAGCAGTTCGGGCTCTGGAAACACCATATATTTT	CASSSGSGNTIYF
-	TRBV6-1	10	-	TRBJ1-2	TGTGCCACCCGGGGCTATGGCTACACCTTC	CATRGYGYTF
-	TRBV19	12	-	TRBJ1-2	TGTGCCAGTAGTCTTCGGGGCTATGGCTACACCTTC	CASSLRGYGYTF
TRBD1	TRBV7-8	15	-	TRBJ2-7	TGTGCCAGCAGCTCGGGACAGGGACCTTTCTACGAGCAGTACTTC	CASSSGQGPFYEQYF
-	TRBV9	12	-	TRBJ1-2	TGTGCCAGCAGCGAGCGGACTCGGGGCTACACCTTC	CASSERTRGYTF
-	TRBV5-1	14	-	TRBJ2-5	TGCGCCAGCAGCACGCCGGGTCCCCCGGAAACCCAGTACTTC	CASSTPGPPETQYF
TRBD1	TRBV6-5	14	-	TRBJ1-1	TGTGCCAGCAGTCGGACAGGGGGCTACACTGAAGCTTTCTTT	CASSRTGGYTEAFF
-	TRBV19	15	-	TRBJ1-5	TGTGCCAGCACTCTACGGACAGCCACCTATCAGCCCCAGCATTTT	CASTLRTATYQPQHF
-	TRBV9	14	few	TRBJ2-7	TGTGCCAGCAGCGTACGAGGCGACTCCTACGAGCAGTACTTC	CASSVRGDSYEQYF
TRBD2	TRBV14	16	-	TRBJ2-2	TGTGCCAGCAGCCAGGGACTAGCGGGGGCCACAAGGGAGCTGTTTTTT	CASSQGLAGATRELFF
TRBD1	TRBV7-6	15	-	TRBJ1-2	TGTGCCAGCAGCTTAGGACAGGGGGCTAACTATGGCTACACCTTC	CASSLGQGANYGYTF
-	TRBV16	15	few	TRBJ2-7	TGTGCCAGCAGCCAATCCCTTACCCAGGGGAATGAGCAGTACTTC	CASSQSLTQGNEQYF
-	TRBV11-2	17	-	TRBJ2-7	TGTGCCAGCAGCTTAACGCATCCGGGACACAGCTCCTACGAGCAGTACTTC	CASSLTHPGHSSYEQYF
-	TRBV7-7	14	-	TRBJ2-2	TGTGCTAGCAGCTTACGGGCGAACACCGGGGAGCTGTTTTTT	CASSLRANTGELFF
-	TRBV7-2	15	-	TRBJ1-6	TGTGCCAGCACCCCAGGGGTCTGGCGGAATTCACCCCTCCACTTT	CASTPGVWRNSPLHF
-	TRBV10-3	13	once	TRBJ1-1	TGTGCCATCAAGGGGCAGCAGAACACTGAAGCTTTCTTT	CAIKGQQNTEAFF
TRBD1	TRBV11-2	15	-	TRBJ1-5	TGTGCCAGCAGCGACGGGACAGGGAGCAATCAGCCCCAGCATTTT	CASSDGTGSNQPQHF
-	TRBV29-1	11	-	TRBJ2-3	TGCAGCGTTGAACGCCAGGATACGCAGTATTTT	CSVERQDTQYF
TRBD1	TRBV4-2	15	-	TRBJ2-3	TGTGCCAGCAGCCAAGGAACAGGGGGGACAGATACGCAGTATTTT	CASSQGTGGTDTQYF
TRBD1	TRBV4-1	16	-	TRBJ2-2	TGCGCCAGCAGCCAAGCCGGGACAGGCAACACCGGGGAGCTGTTTTTT	CASSQAGTGNTGELFF
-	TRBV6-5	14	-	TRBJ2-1	TGTGCCAGCAATGTTGGCAGCTCCTACAATGAGCAGTTCTTC	CASNVGSSYNEQFF
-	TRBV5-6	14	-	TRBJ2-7	TGTGCCAGCAGCTTCGCCGGGGACTCCTACGAGCAGTACTTC	CASSFAGDSYEQYF
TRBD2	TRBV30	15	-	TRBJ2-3	TGTGCCTGGAGTCGAGCTAGCGGGAGGGGCGATACGCAGTATTTT	CAWSRASGRGDTQYF
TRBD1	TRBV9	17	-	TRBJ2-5	TGTGCCAGCAGCGTAGCGTGGGGACAGAATCTACAAGAGACCCAGTACTTC	CASSVAWGQNLQETQYF
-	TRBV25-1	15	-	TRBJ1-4	TGTGCCAGCAGTGAATCGGGTCCGGGTAATGAAAAACTGTTTTTT	CASSESGPGNEKLFF
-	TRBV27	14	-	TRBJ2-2	TGTGCCAGCAGTCCTCCCGAGGGCACCGGGGAGCTGTTTTTT	CASSPPEGTGELFF
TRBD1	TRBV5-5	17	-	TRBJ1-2	TGTGCCAGCAGCACCACGACAGGGCGCGCGACTAACTATGGCTACACCTTC	CASSTTTGRATNYGYTF
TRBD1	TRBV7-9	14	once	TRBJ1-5	TGTGCCAGCAGCGCGACAGGGGGTGGTCAGCCCCAGCATTTT	CASSATGGGQPQHF
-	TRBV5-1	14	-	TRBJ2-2	TGCGCCAGCAGCTTGGAGCCCGGCACCGGGGAGCTGTTTTTT	CASSLEPGTGELFF
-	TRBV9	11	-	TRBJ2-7	TGTGCCAGCAGGTTATACTACGAGCAGTACTTC	CASRLYYEQYF
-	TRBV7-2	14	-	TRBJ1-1	TGTGCCAGCAGCGCACGACGGGGAGACACTGAAGCTTTCTTT	CASSARRGDTEAFF
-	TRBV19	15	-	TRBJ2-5	TGTGCCAGTAGCAGTTGGGACTCTGAGGGGGAGACCCAGTACTTC	CASSSWDSEGETQYF
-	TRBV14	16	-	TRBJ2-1	TGTGCCAGCAGCCATAACACAGGGTCCCGATACAATGAGCAGTTCTTC	CASSHNTGSRYNEQFF
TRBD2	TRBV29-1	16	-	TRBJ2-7	TGCAGCGTGAGAGGCTCTGGGGGGACTAGCGGCTACGAGCAGTACTTC	CSVRGSGGTSGYEQYF
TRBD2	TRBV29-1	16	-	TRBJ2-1	TGCAGCGTTGAAGGGGCTAGCGGGAGCTCCTACAATGAGCAGTTCTTC	CSVEGASGSSYNEQFF
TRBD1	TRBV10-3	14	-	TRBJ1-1	TGTGCCATCGGAGGGACAGGGACGGACACTGAAGCTTTCTTT	CAIGGTGTDTEAFF
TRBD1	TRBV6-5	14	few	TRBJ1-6	TGTGCCAGCAGTTTGGGACAGGGGAATTCACCCCTCCACTTT	CASSLGQGNSPLHF
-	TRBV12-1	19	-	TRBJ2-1	TGTGCCAGCAGCTACTACAGGGGTCGGGTGGGCTACTCCTACAATGAGCAGTTCTTC	CASSYYRGRVGYSYNEQFF
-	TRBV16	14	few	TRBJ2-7	TGTGCCAGCAGCCAATCGGGAAGTAGGGGCGAGCAGTACTTC	CASSQSGSRGEQYF
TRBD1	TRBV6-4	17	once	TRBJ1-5	TGTGCCAGCAGTGACTCGAGGAACAGACAGGGCGGGCAGCCCCAGCATTTT	CASSDSRNRQGGQPQHF
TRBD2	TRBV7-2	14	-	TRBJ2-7	TGTGCCAGCAGCTTACTAGCGGGCTCCTACGAGCAGTACTTC	CASSLLAGSYEQYF
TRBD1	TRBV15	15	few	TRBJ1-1	TGTGCCACCAGCGCTCGTCGACAGGGTAACACTGAAGCTTTCTTT	CATSARRQGNTEAFF
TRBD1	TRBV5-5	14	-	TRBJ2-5	TGTGCCAGCAGCCCCGGACAGGGAGTGGAGACCCAGTACTTC	CASSPGQGVETQYF